This entry describes one T cell receptor beta chain. This clonotype was recorded a few times. Which antigen it targets is not known. Base qualities are missing; no much larger clone stands one base away. These data are taken from a study of identical twins (dated by TCRdb to 2015 to 2016). For the wider study: TCR alpha and beta repertoires from monozygotic twins, unrelated adults of various ages and cord blood were deep-sequenced to test whether fetal clonotypes persist. Replicate twin experiments were performed at different times using different library preparation protocols to rule out contamination.

The CDR3 spans 16 residues, from the cysteine through the phenylalanine. Of all the DNA, just the CDR3 is kept, 48 bases in frame from base 1. Unmatched junction bases come to 6, with V trimmed by 1 base and J by 2 bases. The germline V gene yields SGHVS for CDR1 and FNYEAQ for CDR2. Every donor in the study was a healthy Caucasian. Using Miltenyi CD45RO+ enrichment and human naive T-cell isolation kits, memory (CD45RO+) and naive T cells were isolated from PBMC. General study outcomes and caveats: Zero-insertion analyses could be partly confounded by invariant T cells such as MAIT and iNKT, although diverse VJ usage argued against such confounding for most clonotypes. Abundant cord blood beta clonotypes carried fewer insertions; young adult naive repertoires showed a weaker similar trend, while memory repertoires showed none. Because the same donors could not be followed over many years, conclusions were based on cross-sectional statistical analysis. A weaker excess of twin sharing was found in beta out-of-frame sequences because the signal-to-noise ratio was lowered by fewer shared sequences. In monozygotic twins, recombination models systematically underestimated out-of-frame TCR alpha sharing, but the models matched the sharing seen between unrelated individuals. Compared with coincidental sharing between unrelated individuals, an excess of low generation-probability sequences was observed among out-of-frame TCR alpha sequences shared between twins.

The library relied on 5' RACE. The reads were generated on an Illumina HiSeq 2000. Template switching introduced a universal primer binding site; the final cDNA contained a unique molecular identifier, enabling accurate counting of TCR cDNA molecules. Specific primers in the conserved constant-segment region were used to synthesize first-strand cDNA for TCR alpha and beta chains. To control for contamination, each cDNA library was double barcoded with a SMART-Mk sample barcode plus Illumina barcodes. TruSeq adapter sequences along with Illumina sample barcodes were introduced in two successive PCR steps. TCR alpha and beta cDNA libraries were sequenced on the Illumina HiSeq platform with custom primers. The study's own analysis went as follows. Raw reads were processed with MiGEC to extract unique molecular identifiers, and MiXCR was used to determine CDR3 positions. For each individual, recombination models were inferred using an EM algorithm with the repgenHMM and IGoR tools. The tcR package in R was used for shared clonotype analysis, with sharing normalized by the product of cloneset sizes. Out-of-frame nonproductive sequences were analyzed to study raw recombination free of thymic and clonal selection effects. Through fastp at Q25 and MiXCR, TCRdb rebuilt clones from the public reads, retaining in-frame beta chains. Each entry is one CDR3 protein sequence, shown with its most common DNA and genes. The V and J calls were not made by the authors but by TCRdb's processing. The sample yields approximately 150,000 distinct CDR3 sequences; roughly 3.3% were counted once. Clones ranked in the top ten supply around 8.1% of the sample.

The chain joins TRBV7-6 to TRBJ2-3; the junction holds 7 bases that match TRBD2. Material for sequencing was memory T cells sorted from blood. The sample's cell subset or site, from its label and the paper: CD45RO+ enriched T cells. The TCR comes from a man aged 18 to 30 in good health. The DNA sequence is as follows: TGTGCCAGCAGCTTAGGCGCGGGAGAAACCACAGATACGCAGTATTTT. Its protein product is CASSLGAGETTDTQYF.